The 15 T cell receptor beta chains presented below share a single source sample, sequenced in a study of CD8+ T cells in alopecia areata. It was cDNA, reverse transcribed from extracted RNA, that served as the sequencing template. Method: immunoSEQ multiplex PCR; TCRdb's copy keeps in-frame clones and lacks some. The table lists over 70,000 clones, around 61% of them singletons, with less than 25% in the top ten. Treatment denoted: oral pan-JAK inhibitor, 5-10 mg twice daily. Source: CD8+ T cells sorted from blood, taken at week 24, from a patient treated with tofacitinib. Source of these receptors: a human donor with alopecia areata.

In DNA form, the CDR3 reads TGCAGCGTTGAAGGGGGTGGAACCGGGGAGCTGTTTTTT. It yields the protein CSVEGGGTGELFF. The chain carries TRBV29-1 and TRBJ2-2; D ambiguous. Germline CDR1 is SQVTM and CDR2 is ANQGSEA. CDR3 length: 13 residues. V was trimmed by 1 base and J by 5 bases, leaving 8 bases between them.

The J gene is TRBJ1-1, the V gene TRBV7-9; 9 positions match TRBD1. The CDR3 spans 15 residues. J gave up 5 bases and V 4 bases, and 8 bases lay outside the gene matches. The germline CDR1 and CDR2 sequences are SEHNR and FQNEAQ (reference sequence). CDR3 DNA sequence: TGTGCCAGCAGCTCGCCCGACAGGGGGGAGACTGAAGCTTTCTTT. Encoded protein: CASSSPDRGETEAFF.

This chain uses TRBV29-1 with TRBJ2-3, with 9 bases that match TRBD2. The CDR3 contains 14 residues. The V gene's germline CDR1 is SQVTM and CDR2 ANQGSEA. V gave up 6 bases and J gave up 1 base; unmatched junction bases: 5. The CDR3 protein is CSVMRTSGTDTQYF. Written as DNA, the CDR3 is TGCAGCGTCATGAGGACTAGCGGCACAGATACGCAGTATTTT.

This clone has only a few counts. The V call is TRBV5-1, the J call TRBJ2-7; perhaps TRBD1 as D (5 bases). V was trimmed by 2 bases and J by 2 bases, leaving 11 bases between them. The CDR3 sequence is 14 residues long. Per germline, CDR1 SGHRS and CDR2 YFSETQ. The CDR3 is CASSFPGNTYEQYF. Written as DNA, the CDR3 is TGCGCCAGCAGCTTCCCAGGGAATACCTACGAGCAGTACTTC. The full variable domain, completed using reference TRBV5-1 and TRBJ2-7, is KAGVTQTPRYLIKTRGQQVTLSCSPISGHRSVSWYQQTPGQGLQFLFEYFSETQRNKGNFPGRFSGRQFSNSRSEMNVSTLELGDSALYLCASSFPGNTYEQYFGPGTRLTVT.

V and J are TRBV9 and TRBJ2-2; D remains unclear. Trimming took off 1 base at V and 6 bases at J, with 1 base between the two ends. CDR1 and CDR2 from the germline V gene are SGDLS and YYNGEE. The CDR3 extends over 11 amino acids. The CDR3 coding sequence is TGTGCCAGCAGCGTATCCGGGGAGCTGTTTTTT. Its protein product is CASSVSGELFF. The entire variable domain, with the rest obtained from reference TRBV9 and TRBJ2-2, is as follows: DSGVTQTPKHLITATGQRVTLRCSPRSGDLSVYWYQQSLDQGLQFLIQYYNGEERAKGNILERFSAQQFPDLHSELNLSSLELGDSALYFCASSVSGELFFGEGSRLTVL.

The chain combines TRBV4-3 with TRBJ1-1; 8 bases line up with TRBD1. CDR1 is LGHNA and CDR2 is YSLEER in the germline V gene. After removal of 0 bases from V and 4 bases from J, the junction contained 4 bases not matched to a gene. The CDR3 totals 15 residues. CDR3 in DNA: TGCGCCAGCAGCCAAGATCGCGGACAGGGCACTGAAGCTTTCTTT. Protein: CASSQDRGQGTEAFF.

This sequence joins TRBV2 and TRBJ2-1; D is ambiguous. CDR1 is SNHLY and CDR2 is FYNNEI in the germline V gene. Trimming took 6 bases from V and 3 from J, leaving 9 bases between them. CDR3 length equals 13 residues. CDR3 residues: CASRTVDYNEQFF. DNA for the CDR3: TGTGCCAGCAGGACTGTTGACTACAATGAGCAGTTCTTC.

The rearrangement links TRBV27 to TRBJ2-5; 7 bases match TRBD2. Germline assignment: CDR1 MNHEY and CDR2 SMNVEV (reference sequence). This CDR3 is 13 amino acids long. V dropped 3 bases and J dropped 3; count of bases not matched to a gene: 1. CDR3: CASSFLAEETQYF. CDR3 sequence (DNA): TGTGCCAGCAGTTTTCTAGCGGAAGAGACCCAGTACTTC.

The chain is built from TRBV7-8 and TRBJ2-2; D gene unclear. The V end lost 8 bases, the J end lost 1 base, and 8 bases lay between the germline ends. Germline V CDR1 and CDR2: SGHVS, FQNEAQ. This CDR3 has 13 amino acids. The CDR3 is CASDFMNTGELFF. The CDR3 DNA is TGTGCCAGCGACTTTATGAACACCGGGGAGCTGTTTTTT.

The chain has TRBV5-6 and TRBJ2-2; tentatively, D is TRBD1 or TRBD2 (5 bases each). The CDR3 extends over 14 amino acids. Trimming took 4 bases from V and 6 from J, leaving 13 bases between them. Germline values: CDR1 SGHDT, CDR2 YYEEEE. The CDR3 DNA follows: TGTGCCAGCAGCGGAGGCCCAGGGCCCGGGGAGCTGTTTTTT. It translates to CASSGGPGPGELFF.

The CDR3, as DNA: TGTGCCAGTAGTATAGTGCTCAGGGGATGGATGAACACTGAAGCTTTCTTT. Translating it yields CASSIVLRGWMNTEAFF. The chain carries TRBV19 and TRBJ1-1, with D maybe TRBD1 (6 bases). Trimming removed 1 base from V and 0 bases from J, with 15 bases in between. CDR3 length: 17 residues. Germline CDR1 and CDR2: LNHDA and SQIVND (reference sequence).

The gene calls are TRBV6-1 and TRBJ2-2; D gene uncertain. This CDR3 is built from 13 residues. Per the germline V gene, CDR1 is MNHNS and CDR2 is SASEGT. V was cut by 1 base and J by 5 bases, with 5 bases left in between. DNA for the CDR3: TGTGCCAGCAGTGAAGGGGGAACCGGGGAGCTGTTTTTT. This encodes CASSEGGTGELFF.

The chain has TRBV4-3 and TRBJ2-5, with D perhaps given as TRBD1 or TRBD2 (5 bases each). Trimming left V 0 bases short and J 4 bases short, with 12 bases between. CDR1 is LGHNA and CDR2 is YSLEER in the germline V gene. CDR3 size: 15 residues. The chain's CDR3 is CASSQDRGVGETQYF. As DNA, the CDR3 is TGCGCCAGCAGCCAAGATAGAGGGGTGGGAGAGACCCAGTACTTC.

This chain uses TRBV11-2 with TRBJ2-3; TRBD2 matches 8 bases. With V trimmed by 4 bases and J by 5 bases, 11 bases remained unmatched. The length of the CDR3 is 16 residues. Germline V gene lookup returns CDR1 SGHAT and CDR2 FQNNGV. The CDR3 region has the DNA TGTGCCAGCAGCTCGGGGACCGGGGGGGCCAGAGATACGCAGTATTTT. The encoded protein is CASSSGTGGARDTQYF.

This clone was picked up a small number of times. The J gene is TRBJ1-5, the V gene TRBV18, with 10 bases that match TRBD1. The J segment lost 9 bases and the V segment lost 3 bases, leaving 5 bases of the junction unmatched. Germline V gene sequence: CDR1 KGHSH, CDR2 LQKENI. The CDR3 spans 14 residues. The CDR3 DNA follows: TGTGCCAGCTCACCGGGGGACAGGGGTACGCCCCAGCATTTT. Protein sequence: CASSPGDRGTPQHF.